One sample yielded the 27 T cell receptor beta chains listed below, sequenced in a study of cytomegalovirus exposure and HLA in healthy donors. The PCR ran on 60 Vbeta and 13 Jbeta primers. The repertoire was sequenced with immunoSEQ multiplex PCR; TCRdb's copy has only in-frame clones and lacks some. The table lists approximately 100,000 clones, around 82% of them singletons. The sample consisted of PBMCs. These receptor sequences come from a woman between 50 and 59 years old in good health and CMV-seropositive.

The rearrangement uses TRBV2 and TRBJ2-1; D gene uncertain. The germline CDR1 and CDR2 sequences are SNHLY and FYNNEI. This CDR3 spans 11 amino acids. Trimming shortened V by 7 bases and J by 3 bases, and 4 bases separated the two germline ends. The CDR3 coding sequence is TGTGCCAGCACACTCTACAATGAGCAGTTCTTC. As protein: CASTLYNEQFF.

The chain links TRBV7-2 to TRBJ1-2, with D possibly TRBD1 on 5 matching bases. The germline gives CDR1 SGHTA, CDR2 FQGNSA. The length of the CDR3 is 13 residues. Trimming shortened V by 1 base and J by 5 bases, and 8 bases separated the two germline ends. This chain's CDR3 is CASSLVAGYGYTF. The CDR3 DNA follows: TGTGCCAGCAGCTTAGTTGCAGGGTATGGCTACACCTTC.

The rearrangement uses TRBV2 and TRBJ2-4; 9 positions match TRBD2. Germline CDR1 reads SNHLY; CDR2 reads FYNNEI. The CDR3 is 21 residues long. V gave up 4 bases and J gave up 0 bases; unmatched junction bases: 19. The CDR3 loop reads CASSGLAAATVASLAKNIQYF. CDR3 DNA: TGTGCCAGCAGTGGACTAGCGGCGGCTACGGTTGCCAGTTTAGCCAAAAACATTCAGTACTTC.

The chain links TRBV2 to TRBJ2-5; the D gene is possibly TRBD1 (6 bases). The assigned J gene may be wrong: the sequence end matches TRBJ2-7 better. CDR1 SNHLY and CDR2 FYNNEI come from the germline V gene. This CDR3 has 15 amino acids. Written as DNA, the CDR3 is TGTGCCAGCAGTCCCCAAGACAGGAGCTCCTACGAGCAGTACTTC. Translation: CASSPQDRSSYEQYF.

V and J are TRBV27 and TRBJ1-2; the match to TRBD1 covers 8 bases. From germline, CDR1 is MNHEY and CDR2 SMNVEV (reference sequence). The CDR3 spans 14 residues. V was pared by 5 bases and J by 7 bases, with 9 bases of the junction left unmatched. This CDR3 reads CASSPSGQGSGYTF. As DNA, the CDR3 is TGTGCCAGCAGTCCATCAGGACAGGGCAGTGGCTACACCTTC.

V and J are TRBV9 and TRBJ1-2; unclear D gene. CDR1 SGDLS and CDR2 YYNGEE come from the germline V gene. The germline V and J ends were trimmed by 0 bases and 4 bases, with 10 bases remaining between them. This CDR3 has 14 residues. CDR3 region: CASSVGGGSYGYTF. The CDR3 DNA reads TGTGCCAGCAGCGTAGGAGGAGGATCCTATGGCTACACCTTC. The variable domain in full, with the rest retrieved from reference TRBV9 and TRBJ1-2, is DSGVTQTPKHLITATGQRVTLRCSPRSGDLSVYWYQQSLDQGLQFLIQYYNGEERAKGNILERFSAQQFPDLHSELNLSSLELGDSALYFCASSVGGGSYGYTFGSGTRLTVV.

The rearrangement uses TRBV6-5 and TRBJ1-2; D is possibly TRBD1 (6 bases). Germline V lookup: CDR1 MNHEY, CDR2 SVGAGI. The CDR3 length is 14 residues. V gave up 2 bases and J gave up 8 bases, with 15 bases separating them. The CDR3 DNA reads as TGTGCCAGCAGTTACGTCCAGGGGCAGTTCGGCTACACCTTC. This encodes CASSYVQGQFGYTF.

The genes are TRBV15 and TRBJ2-5; the D gene is possibly TRBD1 (5 bases). The CDR3 has 15 amino acids. V dropped 4 bases and J dropped 5 bases, with 17 bases sitting between them. Germline V gene data show CDR1 as LNHNV and CDR2 as YYDKDF (reference sequence). The CDR3 loop is CATSTSPLGVETQYF. CDR3 nucleotides: TGTGCCACCAGCACCTCTCCTCTAGGGGTTGAGACCCAGTACTTC.

The CDR3 nucleotides read TGTGCCAGCAGCTCCCCCGGGACACTTAACTACGAGCAGTACTTC. It yields the protein CASSSPGTLNYEQYF. The chain has TRBV11-2 and TRBJ2-5; TRBD1 might be the D (6 bases). The end of the DNA aligns better with TRBJ2-7, so the J call may be wrong. The CDR3 has 15 residues. The germline V gene encodes CDR1 SGHAT and CDR2 FQNNGV.

This clone was detected a few times. The gene calls are TRBV5-1 and TRBJ1-1; TRBD1 matches at 8 bases. Germline V lookup: CDR1 SGHRS, CDR2 YFSETQ. V was clipped by 4 bases and J by 8 bases; unmatched bases: 4. This CDR3 is built from 12 residues. The CDR3 DNA is TGCGCCAGCAGCGTCGGACAGGGAGAAGCTTTCTTT. This encodes CASSVGQGEAFF.

The rearrangement joins TRBV7-9 to TRBJ2-2, with TRBD2 identical over 11 bases. The V gene's germline CDR1 is SEHNR and CDR2 FQNEAQ (reference sequence). CDR3 length: 18 residues. V lost 7 bases, J lost 0 bases, and 10 bases stayed unmatched. CDR3 in DNA: TGTGCCAGCAACCGAGTAGCGGGAGGGCCGTCGAACACCGGGGAGCTGTTTTTT. Its protein product is CASNRVAGGPSNTGELFF.

The chain couples TRBV7-6 to TRBJ2-3; D might be TRBD1 (5 bases). Deletions cut 2 bases from V and 5 bases from J, with 17 bases between. The V gene's germline CDR1 is SGHVS and CDR2 FNYEAQ. This CDR3 region has 16 residues. The CDR3 protein is CASSLSGWTAKDTQYF. The CDR3 DNA follows: TGTGCCAGCAGCTTATCAGGGTGGACCGCGAAAGATACGCAGTATTTT.

This chain links TRBV7-9 with TRBJ1-2, with 10 bases that match TRBD1. The CDR3 length is 15 residues. Germline V gene data show CDR1 as SEHNR and CDR2 as FQNEAQ (reference sequence). The V segment lost 1 base and the J segment 5 bases; nucleotides outside the gene matches: 4. CDR3 in DNA: TGTGCCAGCAGCTTAGTAGGGACAGGGGCATATGGCTACACCTTC. Amino acid sequence: CASSLVGTGAYGYTF.

J is TRBJ1-2 and V is TRBV10-2, with TRBD1 matching 7 bases. Trimming at V came to 4 bases and at J to 3 bases, leaving 2 bases not matched to a gene. The germline V gene has CDR1 WSHSY and CDR2 SAAADI. The CDR3 is 13 residues long. This CDR3 is CASSAGTDYGYTF. The CDR3 DNA sequence: TGCGCCAGCAGTGCCGGGACAGACTATGGCTACACCTTC.

J is TRBJ2-1 and V is TRBV6-5; 7 positions match TRBD2. This CDR3 region has 14 residues. In germline, CDR1 is MNHEY, CDR2 SVGAGI. V shed 1 base, J shed 7 bases, and the junction held 4 bases outside the gene matches. CDR3 amino acids: CASSYWRTRNEQFF. In nucleotides, the CDR3 is TGTGCCAGCAGTTACTGGCGGACTAGGAATGAGCAGTTCTTC.

This chain connects TRBV19 to TRBJ1-1; a possible D gene is TRBD1 (6 bases). This CDR3 region has 13 residues. The V and J ends lost 6 bases and 1 base respectively, with 9 bases between them. The germline CDR1 and CDR2 sequences are LNHDA and SQIVND (reference sequence). The CDR3 nucleotides are TGTGCCAGTAGACCCAGGGGGAACACTGAAGCTTTCTTT. It encodes CASRPRGNTEAFF.

This clone occurred a few times. The chain employs TRBV27 and TRBJ2-5; 14 bases agree with TRBD2. Germline V lookup: CDR1 MNHEY, CDR2 SMNVEV (reference sequence). This CDR3 is built from 15 residues. J was trimmed by 4 bases and V by 5 bases; bases with no gene match: 3. In DNA, the CDR3 is TGTGCCAGCAGTCCGACTAGCGGGGGGGCAGAGACCCAGTACTTC. It translates to CASSPTSGGAETQYF.

The gene calls are TRBV4-2 and TRBJ1-5; 9 bases are a match to TRBD1. CDR1 and CDR2 from the germline V gene are LGHNA and YNFKEQ. The V and J ends lost 3 bases and 4 bases, in that order; junction bases with no gene match: 1. CDR3 length: 14 amino acids. The chain's CDR3 is CASSQDRGNQPQHF. The CDR3 DNA sequence: TGTGCCAGCAGCCAGGACAGGGGAAATCAGCCCCAGCATTTT.

The gene calls are TRBV11-3 and TRBJ1-4; the D is unclear. V lost 0 bases to trimming and J lost 10 bases, with 12 bases between them. The V gene's germline CDR1 is SGHNT and CDR2 YENEEA. The CDR3 spans 14 residues. The CDR3 reads CASSLDRRVRKLFF. The CDR3 nucleotides read TGTGCCAGCAGCTTAGATCGTCGGGTTAGAAAACTGTTTTTT.

The rearrangement links TRBV5-4 to TRBJ2-1; 11 bases fit TRBD2. From germline, CDR1 is SGHNT and CDR2 YYREEE (reference sequence). Losses at the gene ends were 10 bases for V and 0 bases for J; bases not matched to a gene: 18. The CDR3 has 19 amino acids. CDR3 in amino acids: CAGVQTGTSGLSSYNEQFF. CDR3 DNA sequence: TGTGCCGGAGTCCAGACCGGGACTAGCGGTCTGAGCTCCTACAATGAGCAGTTCTTC.

The gene calls are TRBV4-1 and TRBJ1-1, with 11 bases aligning to TRBD1. V lost 2 bases to trimming and J lost 0 bases; unmatched junction nucleotides: 8. The length of the CDR3 is 18 residues. CDR1 and CDR2 from the germline V gene are MGHRA and YSYEKL. The chain's CDR3 is CASSQPGTGGLMNTEAFF. CDR3 sequence (DNA): TGCGCCAGCAGCCAACCCGGGACAGGGGGGCTTATGAACACTGAAGCTTTCTTT.

This clone came up once. The rearrangement uses TRBV7-8 and TRBJ1-1; D remains ambiguous. The V gene lost 1 base and the J gene lost 1 base, with 4 bases spanning the gap. Germline-derived CDR1 and CDR2 are SGHVS and FQNEAQ. The CDR3 length is 13 residues. CDR3 DNA sequence: TGTGCCAGCAGCTTAGTAAAGAACACTGAAGCTTTCTTT. Its translation: CASSLVKNTEAFF.

The genes are TRBV6-6 and TRBJ1-1; D is perhaps TRBD1 (6 bases). Germline loops: CDR1 MNHNY, CDR2 SVGAGI (reference sequence). The length of the CDR3 is 15 residues. V gave up 6 bases and J gave up 0 bases, with 14 bases separating them. The CDR3: CASRLPQGLNTEAFF. DNA of the CDR3: TGTGCCAGCAGGCTACCACAGGGATTGAACACTGAAGCTTTCTTT.

This chain uses TRBV9 with TRBJ2-7; TRBD2 aligns across 7 bases. The CDR3 has 15 amino acids. Germline CDR1 and CDR2: SGDLS and YYNGEE. The V segment lost 2 bases and the J segment 1 base; nucleotides outside the gene matches: 6. The CDR3 sequence: CASSVLADISYEQYF. In DNA, the CDR3 is TGTGCCAGCAGCGTTCTAGCGGATATTTCCTACGAGCAGTACTTC. Full variable domain (outside the CDR3, taken from reference TRBV9 and TRBJ2-7): DSGVTQTPKHLITATGQRVTLRCSPRSGDLSVYWYQQSLDQGLQFLIQYYNGEERAKGNILERFSAQQFPDLHSELNLSSLELGDSALYFCASSVLADISYEQYFGPGTRLTVT.

The chain couples TRBV15 to TRBJ1-2; possible D gene TRBD1, 6 bases. Per the germline V gene, CDR1 is LNHNV and CDR2 is YYDKDF (reference sequence). The CDR3 has 14 residues. V dropped 5 bases and J dropped 4 bases, with 14 bases sitting between them. CDR3 residues: CATSPRGIGYGYTF. The CDR3 DNA sequence: TGTGCCACCAGCCCCAGGGGTATCGGCTATGGCTACACCTTC. The full variable domain, rest sourced from reference TRBV15 and TRBJ1-2, is DAMVIQNPRYQVTQFGKPVTLSCSQTLNHNVMYWYQQKSSQAPKLLFHYYDKDFNNEADTPDNFQSRRPNTSFCFLDIRSPGLGDTAMYLCATSPRGIGYGYTFGSGTRLTVV.

This chain uses TRBV7-3 with TRBJ2-7; 11 nucleotides agree with TRBD2. V was pared by 0 bases and J by 5 bases, with 3 bases of the junction left unmatched. There are 15 residues in the CDR3. Germline V gene sequence: CDR1 SGHTA, CDR2 FQGTGA. Here the CDR3 DNA reads TGTGCCAGCAGCTTAACTAGCGGGAGGGCTGACGAGCAGTACTTC. Encoded protein: CASSLTSGRADEQYF.

This chain links TRBV11-2 with TRBJ2-1; 9 bases agree with TRBD2. In germline, CDR1 is SGHAT, CDR2 FQNNGV. J gave up 9 bases and V 5 bases, and 14 bases lay outside the gene matches. This CDR3 spans 16 amino acids. CDR3 sequence reads: CASSQTTGGRALEQFF. The CDR3, as DNA: TGTGCCAGCAGCCAAACAACGGGCGGGAGGGCCCTTGAGCAGTTCTTC. The variable domain in full, completed from reference TRBV11-2 and TRBJ2-1, reads EAGVAQSPRYKIIEKRQSVAFWCNPISGHATLYWYQQILGQGPKLLIQFQNNGVVDDSQLPKDRFSAERLKGVDSTLKIQPAKLEDSAVYLCASSQTTGGRALEQFFGPGTRLTVL.